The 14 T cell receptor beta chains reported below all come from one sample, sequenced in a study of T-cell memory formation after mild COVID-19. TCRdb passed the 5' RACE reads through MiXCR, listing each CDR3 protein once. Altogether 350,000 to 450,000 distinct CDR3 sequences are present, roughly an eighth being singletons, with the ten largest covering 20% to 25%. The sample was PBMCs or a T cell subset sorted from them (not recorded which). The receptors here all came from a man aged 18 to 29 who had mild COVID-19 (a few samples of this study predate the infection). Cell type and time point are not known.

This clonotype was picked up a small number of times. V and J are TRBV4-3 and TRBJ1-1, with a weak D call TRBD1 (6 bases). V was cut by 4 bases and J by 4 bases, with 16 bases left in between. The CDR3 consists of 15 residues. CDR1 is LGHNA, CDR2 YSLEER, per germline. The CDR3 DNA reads TGCGCCAGCAGCCGACGGACAGTGGCCGCCACTGAAGCTTTCTTT. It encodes CASSRRTVAATEAFF.

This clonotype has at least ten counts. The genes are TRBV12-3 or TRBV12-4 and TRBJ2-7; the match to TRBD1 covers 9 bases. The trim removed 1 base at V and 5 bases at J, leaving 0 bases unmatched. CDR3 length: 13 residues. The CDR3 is CASSLGDRDEQYV. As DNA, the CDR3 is TGTGCCAGCAGTTTAGGGGACAGGGACGAGCAGTACGTC.

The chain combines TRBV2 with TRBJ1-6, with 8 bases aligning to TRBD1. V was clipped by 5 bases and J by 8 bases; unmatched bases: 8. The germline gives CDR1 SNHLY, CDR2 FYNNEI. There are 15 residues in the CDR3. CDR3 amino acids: CASSPGQAGDSPLHF. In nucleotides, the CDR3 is TGTGCCAGCAGTCCGGGACAGGCTGGGGATTCACCCCTCCACTTT. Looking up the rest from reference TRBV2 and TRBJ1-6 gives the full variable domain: EPEVTQTPSHQVTQMGQEVILRCVPISNHLYFYWYRQILGQKVEFLVSFYNNEISEKSEIFDDQFSVERPDGSNFTLKIRSTKLEDSAMYFCASSPGQAGDSPLHFGNGTRLTVT.

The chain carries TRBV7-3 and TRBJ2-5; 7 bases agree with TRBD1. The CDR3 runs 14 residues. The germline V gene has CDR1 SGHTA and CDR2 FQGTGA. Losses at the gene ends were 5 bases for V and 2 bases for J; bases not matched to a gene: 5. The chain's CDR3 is CASSKTGRQETQYF. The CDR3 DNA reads TGTGCCAGCAGCAAGACAGGGCGACAAGAGACCCAGTACTTC.

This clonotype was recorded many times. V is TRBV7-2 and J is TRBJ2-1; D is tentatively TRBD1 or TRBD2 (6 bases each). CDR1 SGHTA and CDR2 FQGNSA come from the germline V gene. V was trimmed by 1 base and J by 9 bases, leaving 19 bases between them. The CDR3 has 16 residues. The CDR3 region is CASSLEFPGAGGEQFF. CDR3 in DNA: TGTGCCAGCAGCTTAGAGTTTCCGGGGGCGGGCGGTGAGCAGTTCTTC. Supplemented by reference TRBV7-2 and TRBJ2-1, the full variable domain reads GAGVSQSPSNKVTEKGKDVELRCDPISGHTALYWYRQSLGQGLEFLIYFQGNSAPDKSGLPSDRFSAERTGGSVSTLTIQRTQQEDSAVYLCASSLEFPGAGGEQFFGPGTRLTVL.

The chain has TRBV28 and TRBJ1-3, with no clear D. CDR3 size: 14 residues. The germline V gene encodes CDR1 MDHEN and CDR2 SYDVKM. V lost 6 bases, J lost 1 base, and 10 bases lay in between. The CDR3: CASSPHSSGNTIYF. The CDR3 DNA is TGTGCCAGCAGCCCCCACTCTTCTGGAAACACCATATATTTT.

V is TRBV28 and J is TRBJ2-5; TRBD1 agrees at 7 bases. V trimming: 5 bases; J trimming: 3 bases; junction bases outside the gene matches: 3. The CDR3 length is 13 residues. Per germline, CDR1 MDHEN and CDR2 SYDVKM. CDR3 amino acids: CASSDREKETQYF. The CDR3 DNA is TGTGCCAGCAGTGACAGGGAGAAAGAGACCCAGTACTTC. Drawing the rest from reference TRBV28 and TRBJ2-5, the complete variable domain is DVKVTQSSRYLVKRTGEKVFLECVQDMDHENMFWYRQDPGLGLRLIYFSYDVKMKEKGDIPEGYSVSREKKERFSLILESASTNQTSMYLCASSDREKETQYFGPGTRLLVL.

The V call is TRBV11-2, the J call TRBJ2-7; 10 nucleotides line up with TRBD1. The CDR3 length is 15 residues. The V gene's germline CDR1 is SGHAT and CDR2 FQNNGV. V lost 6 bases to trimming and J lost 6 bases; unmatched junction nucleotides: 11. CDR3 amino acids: CASSTTGGLGSEQYV. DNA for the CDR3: TGTGCCAGCAGTACGACAGGGGGCTTAGGATCCGAGCAGTACGTC.

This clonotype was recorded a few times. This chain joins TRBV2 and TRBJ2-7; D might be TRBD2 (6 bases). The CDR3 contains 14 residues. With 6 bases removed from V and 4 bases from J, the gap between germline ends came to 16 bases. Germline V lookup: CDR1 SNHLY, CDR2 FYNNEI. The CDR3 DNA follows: TGTGCCAGCAGGCCATTACGGGCGGGATACGAGCAGTACGTC. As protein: CASRPLRAGYEQYV.

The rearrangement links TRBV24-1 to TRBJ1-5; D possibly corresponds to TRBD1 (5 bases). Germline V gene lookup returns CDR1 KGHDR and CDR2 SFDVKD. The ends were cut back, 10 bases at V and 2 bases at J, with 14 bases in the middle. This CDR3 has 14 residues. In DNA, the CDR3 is TGTGCCACAAGCCCCGGGGCCCGCAATCAGCCCCAGCATTTT. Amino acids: CATSPGARNQPQHF.

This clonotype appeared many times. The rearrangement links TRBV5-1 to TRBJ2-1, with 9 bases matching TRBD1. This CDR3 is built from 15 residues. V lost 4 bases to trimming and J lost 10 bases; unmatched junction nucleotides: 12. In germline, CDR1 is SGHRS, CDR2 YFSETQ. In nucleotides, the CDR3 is TGCGCCAGCAGCATATTACTACAGGGGGCAAGAGAGCAGTTCTTC. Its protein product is CASSILLQGAREQFF.

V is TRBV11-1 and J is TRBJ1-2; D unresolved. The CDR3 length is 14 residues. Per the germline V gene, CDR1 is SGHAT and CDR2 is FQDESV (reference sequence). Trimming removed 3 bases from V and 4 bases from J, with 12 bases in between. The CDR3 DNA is TGTGCCAGCAGCTTGACAAGTGAGAGCTATGGCTACACCTTC. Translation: CASSLTSESYGYTF. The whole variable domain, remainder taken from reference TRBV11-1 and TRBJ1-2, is EAEVAQSPRYKITEKSQAVAFWCDPISGHATLYWYRQILGQGPELLVQFQDESVVDDSQLPKDRFSAERLKGVDSTLKIQPAELGDSAMYLCASSLTSESYGYTFGSGTRLTVV.

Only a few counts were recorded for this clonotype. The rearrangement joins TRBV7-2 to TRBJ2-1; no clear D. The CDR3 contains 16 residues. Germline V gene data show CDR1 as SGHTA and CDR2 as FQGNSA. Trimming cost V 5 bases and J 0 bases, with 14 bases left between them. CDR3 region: CASSASAGDSYNEQFF. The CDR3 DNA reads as TGTGCCAGCAGCGCGTCGGCTGGGGACTCCTACAATGAGCAGTTCTTC.

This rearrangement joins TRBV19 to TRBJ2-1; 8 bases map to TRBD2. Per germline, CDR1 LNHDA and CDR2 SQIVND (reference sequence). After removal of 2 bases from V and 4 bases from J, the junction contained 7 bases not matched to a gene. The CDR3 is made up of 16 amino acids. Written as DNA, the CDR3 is TGTGCCAGTAGTATAAGGGTAGCGGGGAGTTACAATGAGCAGTTCTTC. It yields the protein CASSIRVAGSYNEQFF.